The following is a T cell receptor beta chain sequence with its context. Authors' data handling: Cell counts per sample came from amplifying reference gene primers. Some clones are missing from TCRdb's copy, which holds only in-frame ones; the method was immunoSEQ multiplex PCR. V and J calls and clone size come straight from that table; D and trimming were deduced from the DNA. This table holds around 130,000 clones, approximately 81% found once. These data come from a study of blood T cell repertoires in COVID-19. Germline CDR1 LNHDA, CDR2 SQIVND (reference sequence). CDR3 size: 15 residues. V lost 2 bases and J 4 bases, leaving 12 bases between the germline ends.

This TCR derives from a woman younger than 45 who had recovered from COVID-19. The sequencing input was peripheral blood. This rearrangement joins TRBV19 to TRBJ1-5; D unresolved. The CDR3: CASSILDARNQPQHF. In DNA form, the CDR3 reads TGTGCCAGTAGTATATTGGATGCGAGGAATCAGCCCCAGCATTTT.